The subject of this entry is one T cell receptor (beta chain). The antigen is undetermined. Vbeta (60) and Jbeta (13) primers were used in the PCR. Under the authors' procedure: Tens of millions of unique TCR beta chains, some 9.9 million of them shared, were counted by a later analysis. Repertoires were generated with immunoSEQ multiplex PCR, while TCRdb's copy carries only in-frame clones and drops some. The D gene and trimming were derived from the DNA, and the V and J assignments and clone size from that table. Of about 89,000 clones in the sample, roughly three quarters were seen once. The sample is drawn from a study of cytomegalovirus exposure and HLA in healthy donors. The overall study: Earlier sequencing of 150 million to 200 million T cells yielded fewer than 140 million unique TCR beta sequences. Study-level points and caveats: In vitro experiments confirmed that a few CMV-associated chains were specific for CMV antigens. Across HLA loci, a later analysis found differing TCR association rates, with DRB1 most and HLA-C fewest.

This CDR3 region has 13 residues. Germline-derived CDR1 and CDR2 are SGHNT and YENEEA. Trimming cost V 0 bases and J 8 bases, with 10 bases left between them. This clonotype originated in a male donor in good health and CMV-seronegative. The source material was PBMCs. This chain uses TRBV11-3 with TRBJ1-1; D is possibly TRBD1 (5 bases). CDR3 region: CASSLDSRGEAFF. Here the CDR3 DNA reads TGTGCCAGCAGCTTAGATAGTAGGGGCGAAGCTTTCTTT. Combining the CDR3 with reference TRBV11-3 and TRBJ1-1 gives the whole variable domain EAGVVQSPRYKIIEKKQPVAFWCNPISGHNTLYWYLQNLGQGPELLIRYENEEAVDDSQLPKDRFSAERLKGVDSTLKIQPAELGDSAVYLCASSLDSRGEAFFGQGTRLTVV.